These T cell receptor beta chains were read from a single sample in a study of breast tumors, draining lymph nodes, adjacent tissues. TCRdb redid the calling of the multiplex PCR reads with MiXCR, one entry per CDR3 protein. Here the sample spans some 250,000 distinct CDR3 sequences, around 34% being singletons. Input material: axillary lymph node tissue. These receptors originate from a female donor with breast cancer. Some clones in this sample may be carry-over from other donors' samples. CDR3s include the opening cysteine and the closing phenylalanine or tryptophan. D genes are given only for firm matches. Only part of the rows carry a size: once, few, many, or a class if the clone is expanded.

>TRBJ1-2|NA|TRBV5-1|NA
TGCGCCAGCAAGCCTAGCGAGGCCTACACCTTC
CASKPSEAYTF
>TRBJ2-3|NA|TRBV5-5|many
TGTGCCAGCAGCCCGATACGGGACACTGATACGCAGTATTTT
CASSPIRDTDTQYF
>TRBJ2-3|NA|TRBV7-2|many
TGTGCCAGCAGCCTCGGAACAGATACGCAGTATTTT
CASSLGTDTQYF
>TRBJ1-3|NA|TRBV5-6|few
TGTGCCAGCTTCGCGGGGGGGACACCTGGAAACACCATATATTTT
CASFAGGTPGNTIYF
>TRBJ2-1|TRBD2|TRBV11-2|NA
TGTGCCAGCAGCTTAGATCTGGTACTAGCGGAGTACAATGAGCAGTTCTTC
CASSLDLVLAEYNEQFF
>TRBJ2-7|TRBD1|TRBV20-1|many
TGCAGTGCTAGGGCAAGGACAGGGCACCACGAGCAGTACTTC
CSARARTGHHEQYF
>TRBJ2-1|NA|TRBV20-1|many
TGCAGTGCTCGCCCGTACAATGAGCAGTTCTTC
CSARPYNEQFF
>TRBJ1-1|NA|TRBV2|few
TGTGCCAGCAGTGATTGGAGAACCCCGGAGACTGAAGCTTTCTTT
CASSDWRTPETEAFF
>TRBJ2-7|NA|TRBV5-1|many
TGCGCCAGCAGCTCCGGGACAACTACCTACGAGCAGTACTTC
CASSSGTTTYEQYF
>TRBJ2-1|NA|TRBV7-3|many
TGTGCCAGCAGCTTTGGCCAGGCCGAGCAGTTCTTC
CASSFGQAEQFF
>TRBJ2-1|TRBD2|TRBV11-3|many
TGTGCCAGCAGCTACACTAGCGGGAGTTATTCGGATGAGCAGTTCTTC
CASSYTSGSYSDEQFF